The 25 T cell receptor beta chains reported below all come from one sample, sequenced in a study of cytomegalovirus exposure and HLA in healthy donors. PCR used 60 Vbeta primers and 13 Jbeta primers. TCRdb keeps only in-frame clones here, not all; method: immunoSEQ multiplex PCR. The table has approximately 110,000 clones, over 9.5% seen once; the top ten hold about 16%. The source material was PBMCs. The receptors come from a man aged 35 to 55 in good health and CMV-seropositive.

This clone has just a few counts. This chain uses TRBV19 with TRBJ2-1, with TRBD2 matching over 14 bases. Per the germline V gene, CDR1 is LNHDA and CDR2 is SQIVND (reference sequence). The CDR3 is 16 residues long. The trim removed 3 bases at V and 8 bases at J, leaving 6 bases unmatched. CDR3 DNA: TGTGCCAGTAGTATGGGACTAGCGGGAGCCCAAGATGAGCAGTTCTTC. Its translation: CASSMGLAGAQDEQFF.

The chain uses TRBV6-1 and TRBJ2-2, with D possibly being TRBD2 (6 bases). Trimming removed 3 bases from V and 7 bases from J, with 15 bases in between. CDR3 length: 15 residues. Germline assignment: CDR1 MNHNS and CDR2 SASEGT. CDR3: CASSEIEKGGGELFF. In DNA, the CDR3 is TGTGCCAGCAGTGAGATAGAAAAGGGAGGCGGGGAGCTGTTTTTT.

This clone was seen only a few times. The chain recombines TRBV30 with TRBJ2-1; TRBD2 is a possible D gene (6 bases). The germline V gene has CDR1 GTSNPN and CDR2 SVGIG (reference sequence). There are 12 residues in the CDR3. V was cut by 1 base and J by 9 bases, with 10 bases left in between. In nucleotides, the CDR3 is TGTGCCTGGAGTGGTGACGGGGGTGAGCAGTTCTTC. Translated: CAWSGDGGEQFF. The full variable domain, in which reference TRBV30 and TRBJ2-1 provide the parts outside the CDR3, is SQTIHQWPATLVQPVGSPLSLECTVEGTSNPNLYWYRQAAGRGLQLLFYSVGIGQISSEVPQNLSASRPQDRQFILSSKKLLLSDSGFYLCAWSGDGGEQFFGPGTRLTVL.

The sample holds a few counts of this clone. This rearrangement joins TRBV7-2 to TRBJ2-1, with 12 bases that match TRBD2. Germline V gene sequence: CDR1 SGHTA, CDR2 FQGNSA. The CDR3 has 17 amino acids. Losses at the gene ends were 1 base for V and 6 bases for J; bases not matched to a gene: 7. The CDR3 DNA is TGTGCCAGCAGCTTAGACCCTAGCGGGAGGGCAGGCAATGAGCAGTTCTTC. Amino acid sequence: CASSLDPSGRAGNEQFF.

This clone was seen more than once but under ten times. The V call is TRBV7-6, the J call TRBJ2-7; 9 nucleotides align to TRBD2. The CDR3 covers 15 residues. Per germline, CDR1 SGHVS and CDR2 FNYEAQ. Trimming removed 1 base from V and 5 bases from J; junction bases left unmatched: 6. CDR3 sequence reads: CASSLVAGGFNEQYF. The CDR3 nucleotides are TGTGCCAGCAGCTTAGTGGCGGGAGGGTTTAACGAGCAGTACTTC.

This clone was seen only a few times. The chain uses TRBV7-3 and TRBJ2-6, with TRBD1 matching over 12 bases. The V gene's germline CDR1 is SGHTA and CDR2 FQGTGA. CDR3 length equals 17 residues. With V trimmed by 5 bases and J by 7 bases, 9 bases remained unmatched. The CDR3 bases are TGTGCCAGCAGCGTGGGACAGGGGGCGGCTCTTGCCAACGTCCTGACTTTC. Translating gives CASSVGQGAALANVLTF.

The chain is built from TRBV9 and TRBJ2-5; D is ambiguous. V lost 1 base and J lost 5, with 18 bases in between. Germline V gene sequence: CDR1 SGDLS, CDR2 YYNGEE. The CDR3 is made up of 16 amino acids. The CDR3 DNA follows: TGTGCCAGCAGCGTAATGAGCGATCTGCCCACGGAGACCCAGTACTTC. Its protein is CASSVMSDLPTETQYF.

A few counts support this clone. The chain is built from TRBV18 and TRBJ1-1; 8 bases map to TRBD1. Germline CDR1 is KGHSH and CDR2 is LQKENI. This CDR3 is built from 13 residues. The trim removed 4 bases at V and 4 bases at J, leaving 2 bases unmatched. The CDR3 here is CASSLDRATEAFF. CDR3 in DNA: TGTGCCAGCTCACTGGACAGGGCCACTGAAGCTTTCTTT.

The CDR3 DNA reads as TGCGCCAGCAGCCAAGGTCCGGGGAAGAACACTGAAGCTTTCTTT. This gives the protein CASSQGPGKNTEAFF. The chain carries TRBV4-1 and TRBJ1-1, with D unclear. Germline loops: CDR1 MGHRA, CDR2 YSYEKL. This CDR3 has 15 amino acids. Trimming left V 1 base short and J 1 base short, with 10 bases between.

This clone was observed a handful of times. J is TRBJ1-3 and V is TRBV18; perhaps TRBD1 as D (6 bases). V lost 1 base and J 4 bases, leaving 11 bases between the germline ends. The CDR3 runs to 15 residues. CDR1 and CDR2 (germline): KGHSH, LQKENI. The CDR3 region is CASSPRTGPGNTIYF. DNA of the CDR3: TGTGCCAGCTCACCACGAACAGGGCCAGGAAACACCATATATTTT.

This clone was recorded a few times. The genes are TRBV12-5 and TRBJ2-2, with 10 bases matching TRBD2. The CDR3 length is 16 residues. V dropped 3 bases and J dropped 4; count of bases not matched to a gene: 5. Germline V gives CDR1 LGHNT, CDR2 FRNRAP. CDR3 region: CASGLKGLAATGELFF. DNA for the CDR3: TGTGCTAGTGGTTTAAAAGGACTAGCGGCCACCGGGGAGCTGTTTTTT.

The genes are TRBV6-4 and TRBJ2-2; a weak D match, TRBD1 (6 bases). The CDR3 extends over 12 amino acids. Germline CDR1 MRHNA, CDR2 SNTAGT. V lost 11 bases, J lost 4 bases, and 11 bases lay in between. CDR3 amino acids: CAAGTTTGELFF. DNA for the CDR3: TGTGCCGCCGGGACAACCACCGGGGAGCTGTTTTTT.

This rearrangement joins TRBV6-5 to TRBJ2-7; 11 bases agree with TRBD2. This CDR3 contains 15 residues. CDR1 is MNHEY and CDR2 is SVGAGI in the germline V gene. The V segment lost 6 bases and the J segment 0 bases; nucleotides outside the gene matches: 4. CDR3 nucleotides: TGTGCCAGCAGAAAGGGACTAGCGGACTCCTACGAGCAGTACTTC. Its protein is CASRKGLADSYEQYF.

This rearrangement joins TRBV18 to TRBJ1-4; D possibly corresponds to TRBD1 (5 bases). CDR1 is KGHSH and CDR2 is LQKENI in the germline V gene. V was pared by 0 bases and J by 0 bases, with 8 bases between. This CDR3 has 16 residues. The chain's CDR3 is CASSPPSQATNEKLFF. The CDR3 nucleotides read TGTGCCAGCTCACCACCGTCACAGGCAACTAATGAAAAACTGTTTTTT.

This clone was detected a few times. The gene calls are TRBV11-2 and TRBJ2-5; D is unresolved. Trimming stripped 4 bases from V and 5 bases from J, with 11 bases between. Germline values: CDR1 SGHAT, CDR2 FQNNGV. The CDR3 length is 13 residues. This CDR3 reads CASSSEARETQYF. In DNA, the CDR3 is TGTGCCAGCAGCTCCGAAGCACGGGAGACCCAGTACTTC.

The V gene is TRBV4-1, the J gene TRBJ2-6; D perhaps matches TRBD1 (7 bases). This CDR3 spans 16 amino acids. Germline V gene sequence: CDR1 MGHRA, CDR2 YSYEKL. The V end was cut by 1 base, the J end by 2 bases, with 9 bases between. In DNA, the CDR3 is TGCGCCAGCAGCCAAGGGAGGGGGCCTGGGGCCAACGTCCTGACTTTC. This encodes CASSQGRGPGANVLTF.

This clone has a handful of counts. The junction shows a germline mismatch at one end, possibly a read error. The same CDR3 arises from other DNA sequences in this sample as well. The chain carries TRBV5-1 and TRBJ1-1, with 8 bases identical to TRBD1. Germline CDR1 SGHRS, CDR2 YFSETQ. The CDR3 extends over 16 amino acids. Here the CDR3 DNA reads TGCGCTAGCAGCACGACCGGGACAGGTGGATGGACTGAAGCTTTCTTT. Translated, it gives CASSTTGTGGWTEAFF. Full variable domain (rest looked up from reference TRBV5-1 and TRBJ1-1): KAGVTQTPRYLIKTRGQQVTLSCSPISGHRSVSWYQQTPGQGLQFLFEYFSETQRNKGNFPGRFSGRQFSNSRSEMNVSTLELGDSALYLCASSTTGTGGWTEAFFGQGTRLTVV.

Only a few counts were recorded for this clone. The junction departs from germline at one end; a sequencing error may be responsible. Within the sample, other DNA sequences also encode this same CDR3. The genes are TRBV6-5 and TRBJ1-1, with D possibly matching TRBD1 (6 bases). The CDR3 runs to 16 residues. CDR1 and CDR2 from the germline V gene are MNHEY and SVGAGI. The CDR3 DNA follows: TGTGCCAGCAGTTACGGTCCAAGCGGGGGGCTCGGGGAAGCTTTATTT. This gives the protein CASSYGPSGGLGEALF.

This clone was observed a few times. J is TRBJ1-5 and V is TRBV5-6; D is possibly TRBD1 (5 bases). Germline V lookup: CDR1 SGHDT, CDR2 YYEEEE. V was cut by 0 bases and J by 6 bases, with 22 bases left in between. The CDR3 is 18 residues long. The DNA for the CDR3 is TGTGCCAGCAGCTTGGGGGCTGTGGGAAACCTCGGGGGTCAGCCCCAGCATTTT. Protein product: CASSLGAVGNLGGQPQHF.

V gene TRBV28 combines with J gene TRBJ2-5; tentatively, D is TRBD2 (5 bases). Trimming left V 3 bases short and J 10 bases short, with 15 bases between. Germline CDR1 and CDR2: MDHEN and SYDVKM. There are 13 residues in the CDR3. For the CDR3, the DNA is TGTGCCAGCAGTTTGACCCGACCTGAGGGCCAGTACTTC. Protein: CASSLTRPEGQYF.

This sequence joins TRBV5-1 and TRBJ2-1; D might be TRBD2 (6 bases). The germline V and J ends were trimmed by 2 bases and 2 bases, with 11 bases remaining between them. This CDR3 has 15 residues. Germline lookup yields CDR1 SGHRS and CDR2 YFSETQ. The CDR3, as DNA: TGCGCCAGCAGCTTAATTGGCGGGACCTACAATGAGCAGTTCTTC. It yields the protein CASSLIGGTYNEQFF.

The chain combines TRBV28 with TRBJ1-2; D perhaps matches TRBD1 (5 bases). Per germline, CDR1 MDHEN and CDR2 SYDVKM. The CDR3 is made up of 14 amino acids. V gave up 6 bases and J gave up 6 bases, with 17 bases separating them. The DNA of the CDR3 is TGTGCCAGCAGCCCAGGGCAGGAGACGGATGGCTACACCTTC. It codes for CASSPGQETDGYTF.

V and J are TRBV5-1 and TRBJ1-1; tentative D call: TRBD1 (6 bases). Per the germline V gene, CDR1 is SGHRS and CDR2 is YFSETQ. The V end lost 2 bases, the J end lost 4 bases, and 15 bases lay between the germline ends. This CDR3 is 15 amino acids long. The CDR3 spells CASSFGRGSSTEAFF. The CDR3 nucleotides are TGCGCCAGCAGCTTTGGCAGGGGATCGAGCACTGAAGCTTTCTTT.

This sequence joins TRBV7-3 and TRBJ2-1; D not certain. V lost 3 bases to trimming and J lost 0 bases, with 9 bases between them. There are 15 residues in the CDR3. Germline loops: CDR1 SGHTA, CDR2 FQGTGA. CDR3 in amino acids: CASSFRGSSYNEQFF. As DNA, the CDR3 is TGTGCCAGCAGCTTCAGAGGCAGCTCCTACAATGAGCAGTTCTTC.

A few counts support this clone. The V call is TRBV29-1, the J call TRBJ1-4, with unresolved D. Germline V lookup: CDR1 SQVTM, CDR2 ANQGSEA. The length of the CDR3 is 12 residues. V lost 4 bases and J 8 bases, leaving 11 bases between the germline ends. The CDR3 region has the DNA TGCAGCGTTGCGGTTAGAGGAGAAAAACTGTTTTTT. It codes for CSVAVRGEKLFF.